The source of this TCR beta chain is a study of cytomegalovirus exposure and HLA in healthy donors. General observations from the study: Clonal expansion was found to be greater in HLA-associated TCR beta chains than in equally common others in a later analysis. Among the CMV-associated chains, a few were confirmed in vitro as specific for CMV antigens.

In this sample, this clone turned up once. Its target is unknown. CDR3 length: 15 residues. CDR1 and CDR2 (germline): SGHVS, FQNEAQ. V lost 1 base to trimming and J lost 5 bases, with 11 bases between them. The PCR employed 60 Vbeta primers together with 13 Jbeta primers. This table comes from immunoSEQ multiplex PCR, and its TCRdb copy is limited to in-frame clones, with some not included. The top ten hold 1.9% of the sample, which has 100,000 to 150,000 clones, around 78% seen once. This TCR was recovered from a man between 50 and 59 years old in good health and CMV-seronegative. This chain uses TRBV7-8 with TRBJ2-2; D is possibly TRBD2 (7 bases). The sequencing input was PBMCs. The CDR3 is CASSLGGGRTGELFF. In DNA form, the CDR3 reads TGTGCCAGCAGCTTAGGCGGGGGCCGAACCGGGGAGCTGTTTTTT.